This T cell receptor (beta chain) was observed in a study of blood T cell repertoires in COVID-19. About the study: T cells, B-cell-depleted T cells, or PBMCs provided the cDNA or gDNA that served as material.

TCRdb's table, derived via immunoSEQ multiplex PCR, lists solely in-frame clones and lacks some. The data show 150,000 to 200,000 clones, with 70% to 90% seen just once and around 0.77% held by the top ten. V was pared by 4 bases and J by 3 bases, with 9 bases of the junction left unmatched. Germline CDR1 and CDR2: SGHRS and YFSETQ. The CDR3 totals 18 residues. The clonotype originates from a woman between 18 and 29 years old who had recovered from COVID-19. Sequencing input: PBMCs or T cells enriched from blood (not recorded which). The chain links TRBV5-1 to TRBJ2-2; 13 positions match TRBD2. The CDR3 sequence: CASSLAPTSGGDTGELFF. DNA for the CDR3: TGCGCCAGCAGCCTGGCTCCAACTAGCGGGGGGGACACCGGGGAGCTGTTTTTT.